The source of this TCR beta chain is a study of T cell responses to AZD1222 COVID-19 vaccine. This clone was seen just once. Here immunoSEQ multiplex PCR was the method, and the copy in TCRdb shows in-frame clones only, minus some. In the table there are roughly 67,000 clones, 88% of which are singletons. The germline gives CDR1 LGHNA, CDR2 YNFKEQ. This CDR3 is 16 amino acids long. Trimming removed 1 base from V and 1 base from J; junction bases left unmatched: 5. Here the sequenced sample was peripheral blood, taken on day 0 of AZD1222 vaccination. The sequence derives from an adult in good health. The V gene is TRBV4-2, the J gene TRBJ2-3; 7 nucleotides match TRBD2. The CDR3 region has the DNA TGTGCCAGCAGCCAAGCGGCGGGAGACGGCACAGATACGCAGTATTTT. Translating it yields CASSQAAGDGTDTQYF.